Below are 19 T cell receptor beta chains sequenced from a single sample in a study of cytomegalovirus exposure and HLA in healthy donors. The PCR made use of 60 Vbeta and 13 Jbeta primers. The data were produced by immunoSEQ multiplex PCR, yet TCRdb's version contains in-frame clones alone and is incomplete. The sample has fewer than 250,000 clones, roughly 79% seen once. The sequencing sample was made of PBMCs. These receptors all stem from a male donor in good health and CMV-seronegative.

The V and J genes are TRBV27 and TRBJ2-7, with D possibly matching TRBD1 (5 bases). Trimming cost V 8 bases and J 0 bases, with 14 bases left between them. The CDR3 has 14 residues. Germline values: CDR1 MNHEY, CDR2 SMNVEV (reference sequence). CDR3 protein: CASQMTVYSYEQYF. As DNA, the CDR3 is TGTGCCAGCCAAATGACAGTTTACTCCTACGAGCAGTACTTC.

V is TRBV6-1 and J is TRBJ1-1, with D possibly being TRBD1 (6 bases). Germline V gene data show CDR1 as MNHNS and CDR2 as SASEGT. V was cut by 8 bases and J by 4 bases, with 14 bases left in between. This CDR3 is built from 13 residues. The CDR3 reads CASCRGAITEAFF. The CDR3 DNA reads TGTGCCAGCTGCAGGGGCGCGATCACTGAAGCTTTCTTT.

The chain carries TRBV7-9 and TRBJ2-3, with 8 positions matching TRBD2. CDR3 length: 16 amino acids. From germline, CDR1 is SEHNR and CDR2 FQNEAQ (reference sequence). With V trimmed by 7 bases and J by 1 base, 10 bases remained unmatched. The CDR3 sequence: CASTTRAGVRTDTQYF. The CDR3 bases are TGTGCCAGCACCACTCGAGCGGGAGTGCGCACAGATACGCAGTATTTT.

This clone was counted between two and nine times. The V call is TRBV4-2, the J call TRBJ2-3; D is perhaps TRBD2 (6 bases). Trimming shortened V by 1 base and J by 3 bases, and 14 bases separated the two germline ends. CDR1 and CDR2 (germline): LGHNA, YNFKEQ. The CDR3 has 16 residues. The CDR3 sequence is CASSQGTGGTTDTQYF. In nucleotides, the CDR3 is TGTGCCAGCAGCCAAGGAACGGGCGGGACTACAGATACGCAGTATTTT.

The CDR3 bases are TGTGCCAGCAGCGTGGGACAGGGATCCTATGGCTACACCTTC. Residues: CASSVGQGSYGYTF. The rearrangement joins TRBV9 to TRBJ1-2; 9 bases fit TRBD1. V lost 2 bases to trimming and J lost 4 bases; unmatched junction nucleotides: 3. The CDR3 is made up of 14 amino acids. CDR1 is SGDLS and CDR2 is YYNGEE in the germline V gene.

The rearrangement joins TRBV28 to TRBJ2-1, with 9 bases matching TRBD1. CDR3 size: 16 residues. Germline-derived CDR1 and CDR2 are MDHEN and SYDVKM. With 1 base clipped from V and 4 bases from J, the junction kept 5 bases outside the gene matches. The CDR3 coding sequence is TGTGCCAGCAGTTTATTGGGGACAGGGAGGTACAATGAGCAGTTCTTC. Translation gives CASSLLGTGRYNEQFF.

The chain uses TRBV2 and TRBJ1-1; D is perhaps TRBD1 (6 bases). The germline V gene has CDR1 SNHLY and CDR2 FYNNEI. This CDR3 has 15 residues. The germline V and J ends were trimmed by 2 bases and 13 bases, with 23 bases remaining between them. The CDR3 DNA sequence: TGTGCCAGCAGTGAACAGGGGAGAACAGGTTACGCGCTTTTCTTT. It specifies CASSEQGRTGYALFF.

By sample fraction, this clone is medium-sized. The CDR3 loop reads CASGGTEGNTIYF. The CDR3 DNA reads as TGTGCCAGCGGGGGGACAGAAGGAAACACCATATATTTT. This chain uses TRBV6-1 with TRBJ1-3; 7 nucleotides align to TRBD1. V gave up 8 bases and J gave up 4 bases; unmatched junction bases: 5. CDR3 length equals 13 residues. Per the germline V gene, CDR1 is MNHNS and CDR2 is SASEGT.

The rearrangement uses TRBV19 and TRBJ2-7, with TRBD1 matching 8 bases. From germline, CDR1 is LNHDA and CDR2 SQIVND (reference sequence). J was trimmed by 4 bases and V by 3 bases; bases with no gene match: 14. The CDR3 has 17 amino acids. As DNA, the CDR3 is TGTGCCAGTAGTATTTCCTGGGTCCGGACAGGGACGTACGAGCAGTACTTC. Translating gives CASSISWVRTGTYEQYF.

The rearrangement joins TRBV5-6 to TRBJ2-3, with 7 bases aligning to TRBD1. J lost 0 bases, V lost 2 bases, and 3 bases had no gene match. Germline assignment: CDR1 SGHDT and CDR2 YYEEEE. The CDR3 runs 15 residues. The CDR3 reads CASSLKGASTDTQYF. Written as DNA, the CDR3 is TGTGCCAGCAGCTTAAAGGGGGCTAGCACAGATACGCAGTATTTT.

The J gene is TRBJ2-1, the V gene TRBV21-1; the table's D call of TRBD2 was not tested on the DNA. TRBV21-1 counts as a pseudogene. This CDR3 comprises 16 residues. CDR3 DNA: TGTGCCAGCAGCAAAGGACCGGGACTTCCAAACAATGAGCAGTTCTTC. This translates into CASSKGPGLPNNEQFF.

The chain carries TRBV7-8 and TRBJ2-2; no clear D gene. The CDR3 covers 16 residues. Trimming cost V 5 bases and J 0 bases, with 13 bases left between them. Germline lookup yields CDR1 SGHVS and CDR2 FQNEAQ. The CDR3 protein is CASSPRETSNTGELFF. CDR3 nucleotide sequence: TGTGCCAGCAGCCCCCGCGAAACCTCGAACACCGGGGAGCTGTTTTTT.

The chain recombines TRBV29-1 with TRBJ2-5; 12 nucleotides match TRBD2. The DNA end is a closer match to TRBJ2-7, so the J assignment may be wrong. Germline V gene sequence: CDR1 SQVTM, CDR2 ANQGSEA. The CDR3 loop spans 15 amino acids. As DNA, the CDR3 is TGCAGCGTTGAACGGCCTAGCGGGGGGGTCGGCGAGCAGTACTTC. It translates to CSVERPSGGVGEQYF.

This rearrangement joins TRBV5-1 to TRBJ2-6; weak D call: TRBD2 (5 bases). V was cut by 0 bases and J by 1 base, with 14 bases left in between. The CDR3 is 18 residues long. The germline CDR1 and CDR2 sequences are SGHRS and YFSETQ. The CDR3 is CASSLGGLWESGANVLTF. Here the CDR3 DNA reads TGCGCCAGCAGCTTGGGCGGTCTGTGGGAGTCTGGGGCCAACGTCCTGACTTTC.

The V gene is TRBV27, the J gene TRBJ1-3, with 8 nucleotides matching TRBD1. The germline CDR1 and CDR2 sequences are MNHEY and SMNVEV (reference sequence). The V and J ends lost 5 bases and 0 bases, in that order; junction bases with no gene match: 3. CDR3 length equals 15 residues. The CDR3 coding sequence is TGTGCCAGCAGTGTAACAGGGGGCTCTGGAAACACCATATATTTT. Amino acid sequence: CASSVTGGSGNTIYF.

CDR3 loop: CASTRAPSYEQYF. The DNA for the CDR3 is TGTGCCAGCACCCGTGCGCCGTCCTACGAGCAGTACTTC. The V gene is TRBV6-5, the J gene TRBJ2-7, with no clear D. The germline V and J ends were trimmed by 7 bases and 1 base, with 11 bases remaining between them. The length of the CDR3 is 13 residues. Per germline, CDR1 MNHEY and CDR2 SVGAGI.

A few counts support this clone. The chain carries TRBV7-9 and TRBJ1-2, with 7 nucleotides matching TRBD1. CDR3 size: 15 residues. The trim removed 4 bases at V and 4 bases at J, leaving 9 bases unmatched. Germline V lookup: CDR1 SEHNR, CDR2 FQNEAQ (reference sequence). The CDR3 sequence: CASSYGQANPYGYTF. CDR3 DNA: TGTGCCAGCAGCTACGGACAGGCAAACCCCTATGGCTACACCTTC.

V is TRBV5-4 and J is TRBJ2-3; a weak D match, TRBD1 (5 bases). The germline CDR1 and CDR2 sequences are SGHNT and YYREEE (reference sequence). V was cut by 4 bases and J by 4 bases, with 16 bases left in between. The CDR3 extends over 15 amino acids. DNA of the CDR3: TGTGCCAGCAGCCCTATGGGGCCAGGTGCAGATACGCAGTATTTT. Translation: CASSPMGPGADTQYF.

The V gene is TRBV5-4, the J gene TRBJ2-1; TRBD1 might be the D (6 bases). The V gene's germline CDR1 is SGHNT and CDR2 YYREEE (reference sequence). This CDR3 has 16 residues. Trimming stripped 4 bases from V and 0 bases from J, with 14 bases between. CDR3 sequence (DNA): TGTGCCAGCAGCCCTAGACAGGCGAGCTCCTACAATGAGCAGTTCTTC. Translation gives CASSPRQASSYNEQFF. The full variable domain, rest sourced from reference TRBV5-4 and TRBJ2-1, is ETGVTQSPTHLIKTRGQQVTLRCSSQSGHNTVSWYQQALGQGPQFIFQYYREEENGRGNFPPRFSGLQFPNYSSELNVNALELDDSALYLCASSPRQASSYNEQFFGPGTRLTVL.